Following are 5 T cell receptor beta chains from one sample sequenced in a study of cytotoxic CD8 clonotypes in ibrutinib-treated CLL. Clones were read by immunoSEQ multiplex PCR, and TCRdb kept only the in-frame ones, dropping some. The sample includes 45,000 to 65,000 clones, approximately 82% seen only once; the top ten take about a fifth. The source was PBMCs, collected after 24 months of ibrutinib treatment. The receptors stem from a human donor with chronic lymphocytic leukemia.

This clone was detected a few times. The chain carries TRBV7-8 and TRBJ1-1; 11 bases agree with TRBD1. J was trimmed by 4 bases and V by 7 bases; bases with no gene match: 11. The CDR3 is made up of 16 amino acids. Germline values: CDR1 SGHVS, CDR2 FQNEAQ. The CDR3 here is CASISSDRGHLTEAFF. The CDR3 bases are TGTGCCAGCATCTCATCGGACAGGGGGCACCTCACTGAAGCTTTCTTT.

This chain uses TRBV4-1 with TRBJ2-7; maybe TRBD2 (6 bases). This CDR3 region has 18 residues. The V gene's germline CDR1 is MGHRA and CDR2 YSYEKL. With 4 bases removed from V and 3 bases from J, the gap between germline ends came to 25 bases. Here the CDR3 reads CASSPLPGLQSSVYEQYF. CDR3 coding DNA: TGCGCCAGCAGCCCGCTACCGGGACTCCAATCTAGCGTCTACGAGCAGTACTTC.

The chain joins TRBV9 to TRBJ2-6, with a tentative D call TRBD2 (5 bases). Trimming left V 3 bases short and J 2 bases short, with 6 bases between. This CDR3 spans 14 amino acids. CDR1 and CDR2 (germline): SGDLS, YYNGEE. CDR3 residues: CASSEGAGANVLTF. CDR3 sequence (DNA): TGTGCCAGCAGCGAGGGAGCTGGGGCCAACGTCCTGACTTTC.

The chain couples TRBV7-9 to TRBJ1-5, with D tentatively TRBD1 (6 bases). The germline V gene has CDR1 SEHNR and CDR2 FQNEAQ (reference sequence). The CDR3 length is 16 residues. The V and J ends lost 1 base and 4 bases respectively, with 14 bases between them. The CDR3 DNA reads as TGTGCCAGCAGCTTAGGGGGGGCCGGCTTTAATCAGCCCCAGCATTTT. Translation gives CASSLGGAGFNQPQHF. The full variable domain, in which reference TRBV7-9 and TRBJ1-5 provide the parts outside the CDR3, is DTGVSQNPRHKITKRGQNVTFRCDPISEHNRLYWYRQTLGQGPEFLTYFQNEAQLEKSRLLSDRFSAERPKGSFSTLEIQRTEQGDSAMYLCASSLGGAGFNQPQHFGDGTRLSIL.

The chain has TRBV5-6 and TRBJ1-5; 9 nucleotides line up with TRBD1. Germline-derived CDR1 and CDR2 are SGHDT and YYEEEE. The J segment lost 6 bases and the V segment lost 0 bases, leaving 4 bases of the junction unmatched. The CDR3 runs 15 residues. The DNA for the CDR3 is TGTGCCAGCAGCTTGGGGGACAGGGAGGCTCAGCCCCAGCATTTT. This sequence encodes CASSLGDREAQPQHF.